Listed below are T cell receptor beta chains from one sample, sequenced in a study of blood T cell repertoires in COVID-19. The data were produced by immunoSEQ multiplex PCR, yet TCRdb's version contains in-frame clones alone and is incomplete. Of over 150,000 clones listed, approximately 85% are singletons. Sequencing was carried out using peripheral blood. The receptors shown here come from a man aged 55-75 years with COVID-19, enrolled during active disease. The CDR3 runs from the conserved cysteine through the conserved F or W. D genes are given only for firm matches. Some rows have no size entry. The others give once, few or many, or a class for an expanded clone.

D gene: TRBD1
J gene: TRBJ1-1
clone size: NA
V gene: TRBV27
CDR3 DNA: TGTGCCAGCAGGGCGAGGACAGGTGCGGCCTCGGACACTGAAGCTTTCTTT
CDR3 protein: CASRARTGAASDTEAFF

D gene: NA
J gene: TRBJ2-1
clone size: NA
V gene: TRBV4-1
CDR3 DNA: TGCGCCAGCAGCCAAAAGTACCGGGGGGCGTTTAACAATGAGCAGTTCTTC
CDR3 protein: CASSQKYRGAFNNEQFF

D gene: TRBD2
J gene: TRBJ2-5
clone size: few
V gene: TRBV10-3
CDR3 DNA: TGTGCCATCAGTGAGACTAGCGGGTCCCAAGAGACCCAGTACTTC
CDR3 protein: CAISETSGSQETQYF

D gene: TRBD1
J gene: TRBJ1-6
clone size: NA
V gene: TRBV10-3
CDR3 DNA: TGTGCCATCAGTGAGTCAGGGACAGGGGTTAATTCACCCCTCCACTTT
CDR3 protein: CAISESGTGVNSPLHF

D gene: NA
J gene: TRBJ2-2
clone size: NA
V gene: TRBV18
CDR3 DNA: TGTGCCAGCTCACTCCCAGTGGACACAACCGGGGAGCTGTTTTTT
CDR3 protein: CASSLPVDTTGELFF

D gene: TRBD1
J gene: TRBJ1-1
clone size: NA
V gene: TRBV5-8
CDR3 DNA: TGTGCCAGCAGCTTAAAACCGGGACAGGACATGAACACTGAAGCTTTCTTT
CDR3 protein: CASSLKPGQDMNTEAFF

D gene: TRBD2
J gene: TRBJ2-1
clone size: once
V gene: TRBV6-6
CDR3 DNA: TGTGCCAGCAGCGGGGGGGGACTAGCGGAAAATGAGCAGTTCTTC
CDR3 protein: CASSGGGLAENEQFF

D gene: NA
J gene: TRBJ1-4
clone size: NA
V gene: TRBV18
CDR3 DNA: TGTGCCAGCTCCCCGAACGGGGGGCTCCCTAATGAAAAACTGTTTTTT
CDR3 protein: CASSPNGGLPNEKLFF

D gene: NA
J gene: TRBJ2-1
clone size: NA
V gene: TRBV11-2
CDR3 DNA: TGTGCCAGCAGAAGGGGGACCATACATATCAGTGAGCAGTTCTTC
CDR3 protein: CASRRGTIHISEQFF

D gene: NA
J gene: TRBJ1-5
clone size: NA
V gene: TRBV19
CDR3 DNA: TGTGCCAGTAGTAGACAGGATAGCAATCAGCCCCAGCATTTT
CDR3 protein: CASSRQDSNQPQHF

D gene: TRBD2
J gene: TRBJ2-5
clone size: NA
V gene: TRBV4-1
CDR3 DNA: TGCGCCAGCAGCGTACCGGGACTAGCGGTACAAGAGACCCAGTACTTC
CDR3 protein: CASSVPGLAVQETQYF

D gene: TRBD1
J gene: TRBJ1-6
clone size: NA
V gene: TRBV10-3
CDR3 DNA: TGTGCCATCAGTGCGGGACAGGGTAATTCACCCCTCCACTTT
CDR3 protein: CAISAGQGNSPLHF

D gene: TRBD1
J gene: TRBJ1-5
clone size: NA
V gene: TRBV19
CDR3 DNA: TGTGCCAGTAGAACGGGACAGAATAGCAATCAGCCCCAGCATTTT
CDR3 protein: CASRTGQNSNQPQHF

D gene: TRBD2
J gene: TRBJ2-5
clone size: NA
V gene: TRBV7-2
CDR3 DNA: TGTGCCAGCAGCCTGAGGCGGGGGGGGGTTGAGGTGACCCAGTACTTC
CDR3 protein: CASSLRRGGVEVTQYF

D gene: NA
J gene: TRBJ1-1
clone size: NA
V gene: TRBV27
CDR3 DNA: TGTGCCAGCAGTTTATCGTGGGCCATGAACACTGAAGCTTTCTTT
CDR3 protein: CASSLSWAMNTEAFF

D gene: NA
J gene: TRBJ1-1
clone size: NA
V gene: TRBV11-2
CDR3 DNA: TGTGCCAGCAGCTTAGATTGGGGAGGTAACACTGAAGCTTTCTTT
CDR3 protein: CASSLDWGGNTEAFF

D gene: TRBD2
J gene: TRBJ2-3
clone size: NA
V gene: TRBV5-7
CDR3 DNA: TGTGCCAGCAGCTTGTTACTAGGGCTAGCGGGGACAGATACGCAGTATTTT
CDR3 protein: CASSLLLGLAGTDTQYF

D gene: TRBD2
J gene: TRBJ2-1
clone size: NA
V gene: TRBV3-1/TRBV3-2
CDR3 DNA: TGTGCCAGCAGCCCTAGACTAGCGGGCTCTCCCAATGAGCAGTTCTTC
CDR3 protein: CASSPRLAGSPNEQFF

D gene: TRBD1
J gene: TRBJ2-7
clone size: few
V gene: TRBV6-6
CDR3 DNA: TGTGCCAGCAGTTACCCCGACAGGGCGGCCGAGCAGTACTTC
CDR3 protein: CASSYPDRAAEQYF

D gene: NA
J gene: TRBJ1-4
clone size: NA
V gene: TRBV2
CDR3 DNA: TGTGCCAGCAGTGAACTGACATCTAATGAAAAACTGTTTTTT
CDR3 protein: CASSELTSNEKLFF

D gene: TRBD1
J gene: TRBJ1-5
clone size: once
V gene: TRBV19
CDR3 DNA: TGTGCCAGTAGTAACGAGGGGGCGCGGAATCAGCCCCAGCATTTT
CDR3 protein: CASSNEGARNQPQHF

D gene: NA
J gene: TRBJ2-2
clone size: NA
V gene: TRBV9
CDR3 DNA: TGTGCCAGCACCACTAGGGGGAACCCGCTTTCCGGGGAGCTGTTTTTT
CDR3 protein: CASTTRGNPLSGELFF

D gene: NA
J gene: TRBJ2-7
clone size: NA
V gene: TRBV27
CDR3 DNA: TGTGCCAGCAGCCGCCTCCCTTCAGGGGCGGCCTCCTACGAGCAGTACTTC
CDR3 protein: CASSRLPSGAASYEQYF

D gene: TRBD1
J gene: TRBJ2-5
clone size: NA
V gene: TRBV29-1
CDR3 DNA: TGCAGCGGGCGACCTAGGACAGGGGGCATAGAGACCCAGTACTTC
CDR3 protein: CSGRPRTGGIETQYF

D gene: NA
J gene: TRBJ1-2
clone size: NA
V gene: TRBV24-1
CDR3 DNA: TGTGCCACCAGTGATTTCGACATAAACTATGGCTACACCTTC
CDR3 protein: CATSDFDINYGYTF

D gene: TRBD1
J gene: TRBJ2-1
clone size: NA
V gene: TRBV27
CDR3 DNA: TGTGCCAGCAGTCCCCTAGGGGACAGGTTCACCTACAATGAGCAGTTCTTC
CDR3 protein: CASSPLGDRFTYNEQFF

D gene: TRBD1
J gene: TRBJ1-4
clone size: NA
V gene: TRBV3-1/TRBV3-2
CDR3 DNA: TGTGCCAGCAGCCAACCGACAGGGGGGTTTGGTGAAAAACTGTTTTTT
CDR3 protein: CASSQPTGGFGEKLFF

D gene: NA
J gene: TRBJ1-2
clone size: NA
V gene: TRBV5-4
CDR3 DNA: TGTGCCAGCAGCTTATCTTGGACAGCTCGTAACTATGGCTACACCTTC
CDR3 protein: CASSLSWTARNYGYTF

D gene: NA
J gene: TRBJ1-1
clone size: NA
V gene: TRBV18
CDR3 DNA: TGTGCCAGCTCCCATGGGGGGGACGGAGGCGCTGAAGCTTTCTTT
CDR3 protein: CASSHGGDGGAEAFF

D gene: TRBD2
J gene: TRBJ2-1
clone size: NA
V gene: TRBV6-1
CDR3 DNA: TGTGCCAGCAGTGCGACGGGAAGCGGGGGGTACAATGAGCAGTTCTTC
CDR3 protein: CASSATGSGGYNEQFF

D gene: TRBD1
J gene: TRBJ1-3
clone size: NA
V gene: TRBV7-7
CDR3 DNA: TGTGCTAGCAGCCCCGGGACAGGAGGAGGAACCACCATATATTTT
CDR3 protein: CASSPGTGGGTTIYF